This passage covers 28 T cell receptor beta chains from one sample sequenced in a study of long-term antiretroviral therapy in people with HIV. Version v3.0 of the immunoSEQ assay ran at survey level. The table came from immunoSEQ multiplex PCR; TCRdb's copy has only in-frame clones and leaves some out. The sample carries about 36,000 clones, around 94% recorded once. This specimen was unsorted PBMCs, taken 4.1 years after starting antiretroviral therapy. These receptors were collected from a woman in her forties or fifties with HIV.

This clone appeared once. V and J are TRBV5-1 and TRBJ1-4, with D possibly being TRBD1 (5 bases). Deletions cut 4 bases from V and 0 bases from J, with 10 bases between. The CDR3 runs 15 residues. Germline CDR1 reads SGHRS; CDR2 reads YFSETQ. CDR3 residues: CASSAQTATNEKLFF. Here the CDR3 DNA reads TGCGCCAGCAGCGCCCAGACAGCAACTAATGAAAAACTGTTTTTT.

This rearrangement joins TRBV4-1 to TRBJ2-1; 11 positions match TRBD2. The germline CDR1 and CDR2 sequences are MGHRA and YSYEKL. The CDR3 is 18 residues long. The trim removed 2 bases at V and 5 bases at J, leaving 11 bases unmatched. In nucleotides, the CDR3 is TGCGCCAGCAGCCAACGCGGTAAACTAGCGGGGGCCCACAATGAGCAGTTCTTC. As protein: CASSQRGKLAGAHNEQFF.

The V call is TRBV18, the J call TRBJ1-3; 7 nucleotides line up with TRBD1. Trimming at V came to 3 bases and at J to 0 bases, leaving 2 bases not matched to a gene. CDR1 is KGHSH, CDR2 LQKENI, per germline. This CDR3 contains 15 residues. The DNA for the CDR3 is TGTGCCAGCTCACCCAGGGGGAACTCTGGAAACACCATATATTTT. Translated, it gives CASSPRGNSGNTIYF.

This chain connects TRBV6-5 to TRBJ1-4, with 7 bases fitting TRBD1. The germline CDR1 and CDR2 sequences are MNHEY and SVGAGI. Trimming at V came to 0 bases and at J to 8 bases, leaving 9 bases not matched to a gene. The CDR3 runs 16 residues. CDR3 loop: CASSYSASGGYEKLFF. The DNA of the CDR3 is TGTGCCAGCAGTTACTCGGCTTCAGGGGGATACGAAAAACTGTTTTTT.

V gene TRBV6-6 combines with J gene TRBJ1-6; the D gene is possibly TRBD1 (5 bases). CDR3 size: 13 residues. CDR1 and CDR2 (germline): MNHNY, SVGAGI (reference sequence). Between the trimmed V and J ends, which lost 0 bases and 10 bases, there was a span of 7 bases. The CDR3 DNA follows: TGTGCCAGCAGTTACTCCAGGGACTCACCCCTCCACTTT. Translated: CASSYSRDSPLHF.

The chain combines TRBV7-2 with TRBJ2-7; D is unclear. V dropped 8 bases and J dropped 3 bases, with 14 bases sitting between them. Germline V gene sequence: CDR1 SGHTA, CDR2 FQGNSA. The CDR3 length is 13 residues. CDR3 sequence: CASSYTILYEQYF. The CDR3 DNA reads as TGTGCCAGCTCCTACACGATACTCTACGAGCAGTACTTC.

The CDR3 here is CASSPRVVQGAWSNQPQHF. CDR3 bases: TGTGCCAGTAGTCCCCGGGTGGTTCAGGGGGCATGGAGCAATCAGCCCCAGCATTTT. The rearrangement joins TRBV19 to TRBJ1-5, with 8 nucleotides matching TRBD1. The germline V gene has CDR1 LNHDA and CDR2 SQIVND (reference sequence). CDR3 length: 19 amino acids. J was trimmed by 1 base and V by 5 bases; bases with no gene match: 16.

The V and J genes are TRBV19 and TRBJ2-7; D not certain. V was trimmed by 2 bases and J by 3 bases, leaving 5 bases between them. CDR1 and CDR2 from the germline V gene are LNHDA and SQIVND (reference sequence). The CDR3 is 12 residues long. The CDR3, as DNA: TGTGCCAGTAGTATACTCCACTACGAGCAGTACTTC. Its translation: CASSILHYEQYF.

The chain uses TRBV4-1 and TRBJ1-6; 8 bases line up with TRBD1. Germline-derived CDR1 and CDR2 are MGHRA and YSYEKL. CDR3 length: 16 residues. After removal of 0 bases from V and 9 bases from J, the junction contained 7 bases not matched to a gene. The CDR3 bases are TGCGCCAGCAGCCAAGATAGACAGGGGACGAGTTCACCCCTCCACTTT. It yields the protein CASSQDRQGTSSPLHF.

The chain uses TRBV5-1 and TRBJ2-7; the D is unclear. Per germline, CDR1 SGHRS and CDR2 YFSETQ. The V gene lost 4 bases and the J gene lost 4 bases, with 18 bases spanning the gap. CDR3 size: 15 residues. CDR3 sequence (DNA): TGCGCCAGCAGCGTCGGACCGGGCCTATTATACGAGCAGTACTTC. It codes for CASSVGPGLLYEQYF.

This clone was seen only once. The gene calls are TRBV19 and TRBJ2-7, with D hard to call. This CDR3 comprises 12 residues. Between the trimmed V and J ends, which lost 6 bases and 1 base, there was a span of 7 bases. Germline lookup yields CDR1 LNHDA and CDR2 SQIVND (reference sequence). The CDR3 reads CASRQHSYEQYF. CDR3 sequence (DNA): TGTGCCAGTAGACAGCATTCCTACGAGCAGTACTTC.

This clone came up once. The chain carries TRBV11-3 and TRBJ2-1, with 7 bases aligning to TRBD2. V lost 0 bases, J lost 12 bases, and 5 bases stayed unmatched. Germline CDR1 and CDR2: SGHNT and YENEEA. The CDR3 extends over 13 amino acids. CDR3 residues: CASSLDREAVQFF. CDR3 DNA sequence: TGTGCCAGCAGCTTAGATCGGGAGGCAGTGCAGTTCTTC.

The chain employs TRBV2 and TRBJ2-7; weak D call: TRBD1 (5 bases). The CDR3 totals 14 residues. CDR1 and CDR2 from the germline V gene are SNHLY and FYNNEI. The ends were cut back, 7 bases at V and 2 bases at J, with 15 bases in the middle. The CDR3 DNA is TGTGCCAGCATGGCAGGGTACATTCCCTACGAGCAGTACTTC. Its protein product is CASMAGYIPYEQYF.

This chain joins TRBV5-8 and TRBJ1-5; no clear D. V lost 4 bases, J lost 2 bases, and 10 bases lay in between. This CDR3 spans 14 amino acids. CDR1 is SGHTS, CDR2 YDEGEE, per germline. CDR3 residues: CASSRSNGNQPQHF. In DNA form, the CDR3 reads TGTGCCAGCAGCCGATCTAATGGCAATCAGCCCCAGCATTTT.

This chain joins TRBV10-1 and TRBJ2-1; 11 nucleotides align to TRBD2. The V and J ends lost 1 base and 6 bases, in that order; junction bases with no gene match: 5. The CDR3 spans 16 residues. Per germline, CDR1 WNHNN and CDR2 SYGVQD (reference sequence). The CDR3, as DNA: TGCGCCAGCAGTGAGTTTAGCGGGGGGGCTGGCAATGAGCAGTTCTTC. It translates to CASSEFSGGAGNEQFF.

The chain combines TRBV5-4 with TRBJ1-1; D is perhaps TRBD1 (5 bases). V shed 0 bases and J shed 1 base, with 7 bases lying between them. The CDR3 consists of 14 residues. CDR1 is SGHNT and CDR2 is YYREEE in the germline V gene (reference sequence). The CDR3 DNA reads TGTGCCAGCAGCTTGGGTAGGGGGAACACTGAAGCTTTCTTT. Its translation is CASSLGRGNTEAFF. The full variable domain, its missing parts supplied by reference TRBV5-4 and TRBJ1-1, is ETGVTQSPTHLIKTRGQQVTLRCSSQSGHNTVSWYQQALGQGPQFIFQYYREEENGRGNFPPRFSGLQFPNYSSELNVNALELDDSALYLCASSLGRGNTEAFFGQGTRLTVV.

The chain employs TRBV2 and TRBJ2-7, with TRBD2 matching 10 bases. CDR3 length: 15 amino acids. CDR1 is SNHLY, CDR2 FYNNEI, per germline. V was pared by 6 bases and J by 5 bases, with 10 bases of the junction left unmatched. CDR3 nucleotides: TGTGCCAGCAGCCTTAGCGGGGGGCTACCTCACGAGCAGTACTTC. Its translation: CASSLSGGLPHEQYF.

This clone was observed a single time. The chain is built from TRBV14 and TRBJ2-1, with TRBD2 matching 14 bases. J gave up 8 bases and V 5 bases, and 11 bases lay outside the gene matches. The CDR3 is 17 residues long. The germline CDR1 and CDR2 sequences are SGHDN and FVKESK. In DNA form, the CDR3 reads TGTGCCAGCAGCTTCCGACTAGCGGGGGGGCCGAGGGATGAGCAGTTCTTC. As protein: CASSFRLAGGPRDEQFF.

V and J are TRBV9 and TRBJ2-5; TRBD2 matches at 8 bases. The junction had 12 bases not matched to a gene; V was cut back by 4 bases and J by 4 bases. CDR1 SGDLS and CDR2 YYNGEE come from the germline V gene. This CDR3 contains 16 residues. In nucleotides, the CDR3 is TGTGCCAGCAGCACGCCGGGACTAGTGGGCCGAGAGACCCAGTACTTC. It translates to CASSTPGLVGRETQYF.

For the CDR3, the DNA is TGTGCCAGCAGTGGGGACAGACATTCCTCCTACGAGCAGTACTTC. It translates to CASSGDRHSSYEQYF. The J gene is TRBJ2-7, the V gene TRBV2; 7 nucleotides align to TRBD1. The CDR3 loop spans 15 amino acids. V shed 4 bases and J 0 bases; nucleotides not matched to a gene: 6. Looked up from germline, CDR1 is SNHLY and CDR2 is FYNNEI.

This chain joins TRBV7-3 and TRBJ1-2; D is possibly TRBD1 (5 bases). This CDR3 is built from 16 residues. V was trimmed by 2 bases and J by 8 bases, leaving 21 bases between them. CDR1 SGHTA and CDR2 FQGTGA come from the germline V gene. Written as DNA, the CDR3 is TGTGCCAGCAGCTTAGACCCGGGACGGAGTGTCGGGGGCTACACCTTC. Protein product: CASSLDPGRSVGGYTF.

V and J are TRBV7-9 and TRBJ1-5, with D possibly being TRBD1 (6 bases). The germline V gene has CDR1 SEHNR and CDR2 FQNEAQ (reference sequence). V was cut by 5 bases and J by 6 bases, with 20 bases left in between. This CDR3 spans 16 amino acids. The CDR3 region is CASSPSLQGRGQPQHF. The CDR3 DNA follows: TGTGCCAGCAGCCCATCCCTACAGGGTAGGGGTCAGCCCCAGCATTTT.

V and J are TRBV11-2 and TRBJ2-3; 12 bases are a match to TRBD2. In germline, CDR1 is SGHAT, CDR2 FQNNGV. The CDR3 extends over 17 amino acids. V lost 1 base, J lost 0 bases, and 2 bases stayed unmatched. CDR3 amino acids: CASSLALAGGSTDTQYF. CDR3 nucleotides: TGTGCCAGCAGCTTAGCCCTAGCGGGGGGGAGCACAGATACGCAGTATTTT.

With respect to this clone: A single base is all that separates this from a far larger clone, so a read error is likely. Other DNA sequences from this sample encode an identical CDR3 as well. The chain recombines TRBV7-3 with TRBJ1-1; TRBD1 might be the D (6 bases). The V end was cut by 4 bases, the J end by 1 base, with 10 bases between. The CDR3 contains 14 residues. CDR1 is SGHTA, CDR2 FQGTGA, per germline. This chain's CDR3 is CASSSGQPNTEAFF. The CDR3 DNA is TGTGCCAGCAGCTCGGGACAACCGAACACTGAAGCTTTCTTT. Drawing the rest from reference TRBV7-3 and TRBJ1-1, the complete variable domain is GAGVSQTPSNKVTEKGKYVELRCDPISGHTALYWYRQSLGQGPEFLIYFQGTGAADDSGLPNDRFFAVRPEGSVSTLKIQRTERGDSAVYLCASSSGQPNTEAFFGQGTRLTVV.

The chain has TRBV21-1 and TRBJ1-1. TRBV21-1 is shown as a pseudogene. The CDR3 totals 15 residues. As DNA, the CDR3 is TGTGCCAGCAGCAAAGGAGGGAGAATGAACACTGAAGCTTTCTTT. It is translated as CASSKGGRMNTEAFF.

V and J are TRBV5-1 and TRBJ1-1, with D unclear. There are 13 residues in the CDR3. V was clipped by 0 bases and J by 6 bases, with 9 bases between them. Germline V gene lookup returns CDR1 SGHRS and CDR2 YFSETQ. The CDR3 nucleotides are TGCGCCAGCAGCTTGGCCCGCGCAGCTGAAGCTTTCTTT. Amino acids: CASSLARAAEAFF.

The CDR3 here is CASSYSIDGTGELFF. CDR3 sequence (DNA): TGTGCCAGCAGTTACTCGATCGACGGCACCGGGGAGCTGTTTTTT. The rearrangement links TRBV6-6 to TRBJ2-2; D is unresolved. V lost 0 bases and J 4 bases, leaving 9 bases between the germline ends. This CDR3 has 15 amino acids. CDR1 MNHNY and CDR2 SVGAGI come from the germline V gene (reference sequence).

The gene calls are TRBV9 and TRBJ1-1; D ambiguous. The CDR3 runs 14 residues. The germline V gene encodes CDR1 SGDLS and CDR2 YYNGEE. Deletions cut 0 bases from V and 4 bases from J, with 10 bases between. In DNA form, the CDR3 reads TGTGCCAGCAGCGTAGCCATTACAGCCACTGAAGCTTTCTTT. Translated, it gives CASSVAITATEAFF. Full variable domain (missing parts from reference TRBV9 and TRBJ1-1): DSGVTQTPKHLITATGQRVTLRCSPRSGDLSVYWYQQSLDQGLQFLIQYYNGEERAKGNILERFSAQQFPDLHSELNLSSLELGDSALYFCASSVAITATEAFFGQGTRLTVV.